The clone carrying this T cell receptor (beta chain) was recorded many times. The data are from a study of T cells in Graves' hyperthyroidism and ophthalmopathy. The source material, RNA transcripts, was used to amplify TCR beta CDR3 regions. When the TCR CDR3 underwent first-round RT-PCR, the HTBI primer set was used. TCRdb re-called the multiplex PCR reads through MiXCR, storing one row per CDR3 protein. Altogether a few hundred thousand distinct CDR3 sequences are present, around 14% being singletons, with the ten largest covering 7.3%. The CDR3 sequence is 15 residues long. Trimming at V came to 4 bases and at J to 3 bases, leaving 4 bases not matched to a gene.

The genes are TRBV12-3 or TRBV12-4 and TRBJ2-2, with 8 bases identical to TRBD1. The sample comprised blood. The TCR sequence derives from a woman aged 25 to 39 with Graves' hyperthyroidism. This CDR3 reads CASSSDRGYTGELFF. For the CDR3, the DNA is TGTGCCAGCAGTTCCGACAGGGGTTACACCGGGGAGCTGTTTTTT.